The T cell receptor (beta chain) described here comes from a study of shared T cell receptors in the human thymus. The CDR3 extends over 15 amino acids. J gave up 6 bases and V 8 bases, and 12 bases lay outside the gene matches. The V gene's germline CDR1 is MDHEN and CDR2 SYDVKM. The repertoire was sequenced with immunoSEQ multiplex PCR; TCRdb's copy has only in-frame clones and lacks some. The table includes 640,000 or so clones, over 75% detected once. This same sample was also part of a study on human thymus T cells.

Sequenced input: thymocytes. This receptor was taken from a boy younger than two with a congenital heart defect. The chain is built from TRBV28 and TRBJ1-1; 10 bases align to TRBD1. CDR3 residues: CASGRDRGKWAEAFF. CDR3 sequence (DNA): TGTGCCAGCGGGCGGGACAGGGGTAAATGGGCTGAAGCTTTCTTT.